This T cell receptor (beta chain) emerged from a study of OX40 agonist ivuxolimab in advanced cancers. General study results and limits: Low normalized T-cell clonal expansion also characterized some of the nonresponders.

V was shortened by 1 base and J by 3 bases, with 7 bases between the two germline ends. The germline gives CDR1 GTSNPN, CDR2 SVGIG (reference sequence). The CDR3 runs 13 residues. Sequencing used immunoSEQ multiplex PCR; TCRdb keeps in-frame clones, though not all of them. The sample holds tens of thousands of clones, approximately 92% seen once. A remark on this clone: The antigen remains unidentified.

The chain uses TRBV30 and TRBJ1-5; no clear D gene. The sample in question was CD4+ or CD8+ T cells sorted from blood, obtained in a trial of the OX40 agonist ivuxolimab. The receptor's source is an adult with an advanced solid tumor such as melanoma, head and neck, liver or kidney cancer. The CDR3 DNA reads as TGTGCCTGGAGTGGAAGAGACAATCAGCCCCAGCATTTT. Translated, it gives CAWSGRDNQPQHF.